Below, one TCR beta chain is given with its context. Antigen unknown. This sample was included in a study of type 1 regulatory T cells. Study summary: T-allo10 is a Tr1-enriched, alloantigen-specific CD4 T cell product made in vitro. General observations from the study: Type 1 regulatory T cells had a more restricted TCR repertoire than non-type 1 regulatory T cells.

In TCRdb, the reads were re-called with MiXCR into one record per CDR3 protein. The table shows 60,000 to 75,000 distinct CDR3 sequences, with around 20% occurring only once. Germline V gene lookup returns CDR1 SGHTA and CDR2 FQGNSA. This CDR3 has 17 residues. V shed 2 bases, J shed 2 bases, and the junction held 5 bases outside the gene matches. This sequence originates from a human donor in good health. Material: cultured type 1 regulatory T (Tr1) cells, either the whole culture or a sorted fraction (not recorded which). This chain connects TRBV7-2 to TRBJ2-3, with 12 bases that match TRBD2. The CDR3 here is CASSLRPSGRDTDTQYF. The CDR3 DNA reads TGTGCCAGCAGCTTAAGACCTAGCGGGAGGGACACAGATACGCAGTATTTT. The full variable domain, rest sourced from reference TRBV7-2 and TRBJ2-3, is GAGVSQSPSNKVTEKGKDVELRCDPISGHTALYWYRQSLGQGLEFLIYFQGNSAPDKSGLPSDRFSAERTGGSVSTLTIQRTQQEDSAVYLCASSLRPSGRDTDTQYFGPGTRLTVL.